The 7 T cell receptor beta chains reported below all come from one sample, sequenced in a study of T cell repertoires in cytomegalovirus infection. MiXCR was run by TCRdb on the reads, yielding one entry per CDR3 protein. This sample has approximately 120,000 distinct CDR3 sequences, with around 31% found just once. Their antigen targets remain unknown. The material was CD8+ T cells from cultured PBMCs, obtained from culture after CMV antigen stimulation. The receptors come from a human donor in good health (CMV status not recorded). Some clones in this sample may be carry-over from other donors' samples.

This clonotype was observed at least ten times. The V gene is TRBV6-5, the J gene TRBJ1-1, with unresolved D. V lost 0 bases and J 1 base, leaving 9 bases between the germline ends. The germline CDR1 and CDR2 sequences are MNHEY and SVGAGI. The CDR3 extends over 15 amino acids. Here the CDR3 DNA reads TGTGCCAGCAGTTACTCGAGCAGTTCGAACACTGAAGCTTTCTTT. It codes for CASSYSSSSNTEAFF.

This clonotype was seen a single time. The DNA of the CDR3 is TGTGCCAGCAGTACGGGACACGGTGGCTACGAGCAGTACTTC. Protein product: CASSTGHGGYEQYF. This chain joins TRBV2 and TRBJ2-7, with D tentatively TRBD1 (6 bases). Germline CDR1 and CDR2: SNHLY and FYNNEI. This CDR3 has 14 amino acids. The V gene lost 5 bases and the J gene lost 3 bases, with 14 bases spanning the gap.

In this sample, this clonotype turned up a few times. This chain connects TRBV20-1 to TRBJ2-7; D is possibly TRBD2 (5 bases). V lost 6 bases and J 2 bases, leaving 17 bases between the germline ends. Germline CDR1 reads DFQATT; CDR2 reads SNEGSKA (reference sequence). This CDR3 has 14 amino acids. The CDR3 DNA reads TGCAGTGCGCTGGACGGACGACTAACCTACGAGCAGTACTTC. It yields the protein CSALDGRLTYEQYF.

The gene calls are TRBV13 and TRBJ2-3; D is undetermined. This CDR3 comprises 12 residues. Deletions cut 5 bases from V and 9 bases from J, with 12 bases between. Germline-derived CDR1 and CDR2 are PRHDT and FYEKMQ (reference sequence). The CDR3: CASSKNYDTQYF. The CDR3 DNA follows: TGTGCCAGCAGCAAAAACTATGACACGCAGTATTTT. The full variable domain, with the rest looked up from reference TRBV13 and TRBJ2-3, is AAGVIQSPRHLIKEKRETATLKCYPIPRHDTVYWYQQGPGQDPQFLISFYEKMQSDKGSIPDRFSAQQFSDYHSELNMSSLELGDSALYFCASSKNYDTQYFGPGTRLTVL.

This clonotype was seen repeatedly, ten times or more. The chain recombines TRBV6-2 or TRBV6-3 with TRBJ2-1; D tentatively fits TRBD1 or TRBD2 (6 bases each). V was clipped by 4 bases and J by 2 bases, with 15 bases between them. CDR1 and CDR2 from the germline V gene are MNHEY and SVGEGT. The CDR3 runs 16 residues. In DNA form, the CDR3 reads TGTGCCAGCAGTTCCGAGGGGGGAAGGACCTACAATGAGCAGTTCTTC. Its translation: CASSSEGGRTYNEQFF.

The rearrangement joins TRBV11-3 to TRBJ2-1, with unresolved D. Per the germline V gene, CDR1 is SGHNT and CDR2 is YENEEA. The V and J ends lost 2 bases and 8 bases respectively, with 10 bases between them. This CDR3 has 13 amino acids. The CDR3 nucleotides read TGTGCCAGCAGCTTATCCATGTGGGATGAGCAGTTCTTC. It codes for CASSLSMWDEQFF.

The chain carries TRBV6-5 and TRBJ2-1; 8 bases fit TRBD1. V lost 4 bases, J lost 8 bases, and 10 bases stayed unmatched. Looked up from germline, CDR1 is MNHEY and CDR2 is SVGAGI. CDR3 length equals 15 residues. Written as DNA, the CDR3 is TGTGCCAGCAGTTCAGGACAGGGAAATTATGATGAGCAGTTCTTC. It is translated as CASSSGQGNYDEQFF.